One sample yielded the 26 T cell receptor beta chains listed below, sequenced in a study of shared clonotypes between healthy human individuals. TCRdb's copy holds only in-frame clones and misses some; the assay was immunoSEQ multiplex PCR. Counted here are roughly 510,000 clones, roughly 85% occurring once; the ten biggest clones make up approximately 12%. Sequencing was carried out using PBMCs. Receptors originate from a woman between 35 and 50 years old in good health. Some clones in this sample may be carry-over from other donors' samples.

The chain recombines TRBV4-1 with TRBJ2-1, with TRBD2 identical over 8 bases. Germline V lookup: CDR1 MGHRA, CDR2 YSYEKL. This CDR3 region has 12 residues. V gave up 1 base and J gave up 14 bases; unmatched junction bases: 4. As DNA, the CDR3 is TGCGCCAGCAGCCAAGCGGGGGGGCTGGAGTTCTTC. Residues: CASSQAGGLEFF.

CDR3 sequence reads: CASSQEQVAKNIQYF. Written as DNA, the CDR3 is TGCGCCAGCAGCCAAGAACAAGTAGCCAAAAACATTCAGTACTTC. The rearrangement joins TRBV4-1 to TRBJ2-4; the D is unclear. Germline values: CDR1 MGHRA, CDR2 YSYEKL. Deletions cut 0 bases from V and 0 bases from J, with 6 bases between. The CDR3 covers 15 residues.

CDR3 amino acids: CASSATDNSYEQYF. DNA of the CDR3: TGTGCCAGCAGCGCGACGGATAACTCCTACGAGCAGTACTTC. The rearrangement uses TRBV9 and TRBJ2-7, with D unclear. CDR3 length: 14 residues. Germline lookup yields CDR1 SGDLS and CDR2 YYNGEE. Deletions cut 3 bases from V and 0 bases from J, with 10 bases between.

Details on this clone: One base separates it from a far larger clone, so it is likely a read error. The chain combines TRBV2 with TRBJ2-7; no clear D gene. This CDR3 comprises 11 residues. Trimming shortened V by 5 bases and J by 0 bases, and 2 bases separated the two germline ends. Germline V lookup: CDR1 SNHLY, CDR2 FYNNEI. The CDR3 nucleotides are TGTGCCAGCAGTCTCTCCTACGAGCAGTACTTC. This translates into CASSLSYEQYF.

This clone has more than one count but fewer than ten. This sequence joins TRBV19 and TRBJ1-5; D is ambiguous. The CDR3 consists of 14 residues. The germline V gene has CDR1 LNHDA and CDR2 SQIVND (reference sequence). V lost 5 bases and J lost 1, with 9 bases in between. In DNA form, the CDR3 reads TGTGCCAGTAGTGGGCGGGTGAGCAATCAGCCCCAGCATTTT. Amino acids: CASSGRVSNQPQHF.

There are a few counts of this clone. The chain couples TRBV5-1 to TRBJ1-5; D might be TRBD1 (5 bases). This CDR3 is built from 15 residues. The V gene lost 1 base and the J gene lost 5 bases, with 13 bases spanning the gap. CDR1 SGHRS and CDR2 YFSETQ come from the germline V gene. This CDR3 is CASSLFGRDDQPQHF. The CDR3 region has the DNA TGCGCCAGCAGCTTGTTCGGCAGGGATGATCAGCCCCAGCATTTT.

The chain is built from TRBV28 and TRBJ2-6; D might be TRBD2 (6 bases). The CDR3 has 16 amino acids. The germline gives CDR1 MDHEN, CDR2 SYDVKM. The germline V and J ends were trimmed by 4 bases and 0 bases, with 10 bases remaining between them. The CDR3 nucleotides are TGTGCCAGCAGTTCGGGACTTTCCTCTGGGGCCAACGTCCTGACTTTC. Residues: CASSSGLSSGANVLTF.

This chain links TRBV27 with TRBJ2-7, with TRBD2 matching over 8 bases. CDR3 length equals 15 residues. Germline V gene data show CDR1 as MNHEY and CDR2 as SMNVEV (reference sequence). With 6 bases clipped from V and 2 bases from J, the junction kept 9 bases outside the gene matches. CDR3 coding DNA: TGTGCCAGCAGCTTACGTGTCGGGAGGGCCTACGAGCAGTACTTC. This gives the protein CASSLRVGRAYEQYF.

This chain joins TRBV5-5 and TRBJ1-5; 8 nucleotides align to TRBD1. V dropped 6 bases and J dropped 3; count of bases not matched to a gene: 8. This CDR3 spans 15 amino acids. Germline values: CDR1 SGHKS, CDR2 YYEKEE (reference sequence). The DNA for the CDR3 is TGTGCCAGCACCGTGACAGGGGCGTACAATCAGCCCCAGCATTTT. This codes for CASTVTGAYNQPQHF.

CDR3 coding DNA: TGCGCCAGCAGCTCGGGAGGACAGCTCACGGACATTCAGTACTTC. Its protein product is CASSSGGQLTDIQYF. The chain couples TRBV5-1 to TRBJ2-4; weak D call: TRBD2 (7 bases). Trimming shortened V by 3 bases and J by 8 bases, and 18 bases separated the two germline ends. There are 15 residues in the CDR3. In germline, CDR1 is SGHRS, CDR2 YFSETQ.

This clone was detected only once. The rearrangement uses TRBV7-2 and TRBJ2-2; no clear D gene. V was trimmed by 2 bases and J by 1 base, leaving 5 bases between them. CDR1 and CDR2 (germline): SGHTA, FQGNSA. The CDR3 covers 14 residues. The CDR3: CASSLRQNTGELFF. CDR3 in DNA: TGTGCCAGCAGCTTACGTCAGAACACCGGGGAGCTGTTTTTT.

The chain joins TRBV6-5 to TRBJ2-5; D is undetermined. TRBJ2-7 matches the DNA end more closely, so the J call is doubtful. Germline CDR1 and CDR2: MNHEY and SVGAGI. This CDR3 has 12 residues. The CDR3 coding sequence is TGTGCCAGCAGTTACTCCACGGGCGAGCAGTACTTC. Its protein is CASSYSTGEQYF.

This chain joins TRBV12-5 and TRBJ2-1, with 12 bases aligning to TRBD2. The ends lost 1 base at V and 4 bases at J; junction bases unmatched: 11. Germline V gene lookup returns CDR1 LGHNT and CDR2 FRNRAP. This CDR3 contains 19 residues. CDR3 nucleotides: TGTGCTAGTGGTTTGGCCGTGACTAGCGGGAGCCCCAATTACAATGAGCAGTTCTTC. Translating it yields CASGLAVTSGSPNYNEQFF.

Comment on this clone: In the same sample, other DNA sequences code for this CDR3. CDR3 protein: CASSSGTGAYEQYF. The CDR3 DNA is TGTGCCAGCAGCTCCGGGACAGGAGCCTACGAGCAGTACTTC. The gene calls are TRBV5-4 and TRBJ2-7; 8 nucleotides align to TRBD1. The CDR3 length is 14 residues. J gave up 2 bases and V 3 bases, and 4 bases lay outside the gene matches. The germline V gene encodes CDR1 SGHNT and CDR2 YYREEE (reference sequence). The full variable domain, in which reference TRBV5-4 and TRBJ2-7 provide the parts outside the CDR3, is ETGVTQSPTHLIKTRGQQVTLRCSSQSGHNTVSWYQQALGQGPQFIFQYYREEENGRGNFPPRFSGLQFPNYSSELNVNALELDDSALYLCASSSGTGAYEQYFGPGTRLTVT.

With respect to this clone: At the DNA level, this CDR3 is encoded by other sequences in the same sample as well. This chain links TRBV28 with TRBJ1-2; D is undetermined. The germline CDR1 and CDR2 sequences are MDHEN and SYDVKM. V shed 3 bases and J shed 5 bases, with 7 bases lying between them. CDR3 size: 12 residues. CDR3: CASSLGGYGYTF. The CDR3 nucleotides are TGTGCCAGCAGTTTGGGTGGATATGGCTACACCTTC.

The chain uses TRBV9 and TRBJ2-7; tentative D call: TRBD2 (6 bases). In germline, CDR1 is SGDLS, CDR2 YYNGEE. The CDR3 has 14 amino acids. V was trimmed by 4 bases and J by 2 bases, leaving 13 bases between them. The CDR3 sequence is CASSPGGIAYEQYF. CDR3 bases: TGTGCCAGCAGCCCCGGCGGGATCGCCTACGAGCAGTACTTC.

The chain links TRBV28 to TRBJ1-3, with 8 bases aligning to TRBD1. Germline CDR1 is MDHEN and CDR2 is SYDVKM. The J segment lost 3 bases and the V segment lost 6 bases, leaving 16 bases of the junction unmatched. The CDR3 runs to 18 residues. As DNA, the CDR3 is TGTGCCAGCAGCCCGGGGGCGTCGGACAGGGATCTTGGAAACACCATATATTTT. Translated: CASSPGASDRDLGNTIYF.

This chain links TRBV18 with TRBJ2-5, with D perhaps TRBD1 or TRBD2 (5 bases each). The length of the CDR3 is 14 residues. The ends were cut back, 1 base at V and 5 bases at J, with 11 bases in the middle. Per germline, CDR1 KGHSH and CDR2 LQKENI. The CDR3 coding sequence is TGTGCCAGCTCACCACGTGCCGAGGGGGAGACCCAGTACTTC. It translates to CASSPRAEGETQYF. Full variable domain (outside the CDR3, taken from reference TRBV18 and TRBJ2-5): NAGVMQNPRHLVRRRGQEARLRCSPMKGHSHVYWYRQLPEEGLKFMVYLQKENIIDESGMPKERFSAEFPKEGPSILRIQQVVRGDSAAYFCASSPRAEGETQYFGPGTRLLVL.

A few counts support this clone. This chain links TRBV19 with TRBJ1-5; D is possibly TRBD1 (5 bases). Trimming cost V 5 bases and J 1 base, with 9 bases left between them. CDR3 length equals 14 residues. Germline-derived CDR1 and CDR2 are LNHDA and SQIVND (reference sequence). The CDR3 DNA is TGTGCCAGTAGTCCCCGGGGGAGCAATCAGCCCCAGCATTTT. Translating it yields CASSPRGSNQPQHF.

V gene TRBV19 combines with J gene TRBJ1-2; 10 bases fit TRBD1. This CDR3 is built from 18 residues. V shed 3 bases, J shed 4 bases, and the junction held 14 bases outside the gene matches. The germline V gene encodes CDR1 LNHDA and CDR2 SQIVND (reference sequence). The CDR3, as DNA: TGTGCCAGTAGTATCTTTTGGTTGGGGACAGGGGCCTCCTATGGCTACACCTTC. The encoded protein is CASSIFWLGTGASYGYTF.

The V gene is TRBV7-2, the J gene TRBJ2-7; D might be TRBD2 (6 bases). The CDR3 runs 15 residues. Per the germline V gene, CDR1 is SGHTA and CDR2 is FQGNSA. V shed 5 bases and J shed 0 bases, with 14 bases lying between them. The CDR3 bases are TGTGCCAGCAGCCCCCGGGGGATGAGCTCCTACGAGCAGTACTTC. It yields the protein CASSPRGMSSYEQYF.

This rearrangement joins TRBV5-6 to TRBJ2-5; no clear D gene. The germline CDR1 and CDR2 sequences are SGHDT and YYEEEE. The CDR3 has 13 residues. The V end was cut by 1 base, the J end by 0 bases, with 4 bases between. CDR3 amino acids: CASSLLYQETQYF. The CDR3 DNA sequence: TGTGCCAGCAGCTTGCTTTACCAAGAGACCCAGTACTTC.

This clone turned up a few times. J is TRBJ2-5 and V is TRBV9; maybe TRBD1 (6 bases). This CDR3 is 15 amino acids long. Germline values: CDR1 SGDLS, CDR2 YYNGEE. V lost 3 bases to trimming and J lost 0 bases, with 12 bases between them. This chain's CDR3 is CASSATGTYQETQYF. In nucleotides, the CDR3 is TGTGCCAGCAGCGCTACCGGGACATACCAAGAGACCCAGTACTTC.

This clone was seen a handful of times. The V call is TRBV6-5, the J call TRBJ2-5; tentative D call: TRBD2 (5 bases). The J call may be mistaken, given a closer DNA end match to TRBJ2-7. The CDR3 is 15 amino acids. Germline V gives CDR1 MNHEY, CDR2 SVGAGI. The CDR3 region is CASSYGGTSLSEQYF. The CDR3 DNA sequence: TGTGCCAGCAGTTACGGAGGTACGTCCCTCAGCGAGCAGTACTTC.

The chain combines TRBV29-1 with TRBJ1-1, with D unresolved. The CDR3 runs 15 residues. V was pared by 1 base and J by 1 base, with 13 bases between. Germline CDR1 SQVTM, CDR2 ANQGSEA. As DNA, the CDR3 is TGCAGCGTTGAAGTTGGCACTTCCACGAACACTGAAGCTTTCTTT. It is translated as CSVEVGTSTNTEAFF.

The CDR3 bases are TGTGCCAGCAGTGAACCTCAGACGGGTAACTATGGCTACACCTTC. Protein: CASSEPQTGNYGYTF. The chain carries TRBV6-1 and TRBJ1-2; D is unclear. From germline, CDR1 is MNHNS and CDR2 SASEGT. Trimming removed 2 bases at V and 1 base at J, with 11 bases between. The CDR3 runs to 15 residues.